This T cell receptor beta chain was profiled in a study of CD8 T cells in Susac syndrome (dated by TCRdb to the late 2010s). For context, the study as a whole: Among the Susac syndrome patients who were sequenced, clinically active disease was present in roughly six and clinical remission was observed in eight. The study used repertoire sequencing to test whether antigen drove CD8+ T cell activation and differentiation in Susac syndrome. At blood withdrawal, Susac syndrome patients were therapy-naive, treated with corticosteroids (with IVIg additionally given to some), or treated with IVIg alone.

The trim is 4 bases for V and 6 bases for J, with a gap of 15 bases between the germline ends. The germline V gene (reference sequence) gives CDR1 as GTSNPN and CDR2 as SVGIG. The CDR3 holds 13 amino acids from the cysteine to the phenylalanine. Just CDR3 DNA is preserved here, 39 bases in frame from base 1. Remarks on this clonotype: The antigen it binds to is not known. No much larger clonotype is one base removed from it; base qualities were not supplied.

Broader findings and caveats from the paper: The study acknowledged that relatively few individuals were included in the TCR sequencing and HLA analysis. In the CD4+ T cell repertoire of Susac syndrome patients, clonal expansion was not detected.

RNA was extracted using the RNeasy kit, and roughly 0.45 to 1 ug of the RNA was reverse transcribed with random hexamers. The immunoSEQ multiplex PCR assay, which covers 54 Vbeta and 13 Jbeta segments, was used to amplify TCR beta CDR3 regions. To correct PCR amplification bias, a synthetic template baseline was used for both primer optimization and computational correction. Regarding the original processing steps: Reads were assigned to V, D and J genes according to IMGT and analyzed in immunoSEQ Analyzer, with only productive sequences retained. To calculate clonality, Shannon entropy was normalized by log2 of the number of productive unique sequences and then subtracted from one. Public and private clones were assessed among the 100 most prevalent clones of each patient and control. Clones were defined as Susac-specific if absent from the healthy and MS cohorts, from approximately 1,100 published viral clones and from other ImmuneACCESS disease sequences. The raw public data were reprocessed by TCRdb itself: fastp quality trimming at Q25, MiXCR clonotype calling, in-frame beta chains only. Each CDR3 protein appears once, grouped with its most common genes and DNA. The V and J calls here are based on TCRdb, not the publication. A total of around 170,000 distinct CDR3 sequences appear in this sample, approximately 96% of them only once. The ten biggest clones cover 0.075% to 0.1% of the sample.

Peripheral blood CD8+ and CD4+ T cells from healthy donors, Susac syndrome patients and multiple sclerosis patients were profiled using high-throughput TCR beta sequencing. Susac syndrome patients met recently defined diagnostic criteria for definite or probable disease. Bulk CD8+ and CD4+ T cells were purified by magnetic negative isolation, whereas CD8+ TEMRA cells were enriched by FACS. Blood was drawn into EDTA tubes, processed within 24 hours, and PBMCs were isolated by density gradient centrifugation. PBMCs destined for TCR sequencing were cryopreserved in liquid nitrogen and later thawed in a 37 °C water bath. Purity of sorted or isolated CD4+, CD8+ and CD8+ TEMRA cells was at least 90%.

The sequencing sample was made of CD4+ T cells from PBMCs. The sequence joins TRBV30 to TRBJ1-2, with an unclear D gene assignment. The source is a human donor with Susac syndrome. CDR3 region: CAWTPGIWDGYTF. The DNA sequence is TGTGCCTGGACCCCCGGGATCTGGGATGGCTACACCTTC. Supplemented by the reference TRBV30 and TRBJ1-2 proteins around the CDR3, the complete variable domain is SQTIHQWPATLVQPVGSPLSLECTVEGTSNPNLYWYRQAAGRGLQLLFYSVGIGQISSEVPQNLSASRPQDRQFILSSKKLLLSDSGFYLCAWTPGIWDGYTFGSGTRLTVV.